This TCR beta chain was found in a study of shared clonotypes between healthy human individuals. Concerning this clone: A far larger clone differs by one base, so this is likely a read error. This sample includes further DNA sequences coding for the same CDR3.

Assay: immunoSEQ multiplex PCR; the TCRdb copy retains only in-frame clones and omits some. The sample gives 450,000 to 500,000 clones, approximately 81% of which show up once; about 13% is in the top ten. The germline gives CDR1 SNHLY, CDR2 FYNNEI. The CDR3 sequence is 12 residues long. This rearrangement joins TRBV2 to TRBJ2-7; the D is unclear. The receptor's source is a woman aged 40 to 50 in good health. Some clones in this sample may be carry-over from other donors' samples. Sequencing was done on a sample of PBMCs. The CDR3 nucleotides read TGTGCAAGCAGTTACACAGACTACGAGCAGTACTTC. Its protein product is CASSYTDYEQYF.